One and the same sample provided the 32 T cell receptor beta chains below, sequenced in a study of CD8 T cells in Susac syndrome. When the RNA was reverse transcribed, random hexamers were used with an input of roughly 0.45 to 1 ug. From the immunoSEQ multiplex PCR reads, TCRdb called clonotypes with MiXCR, one entry per CDR3 protein. The sample contains around 170,000 distinct CDR3 sequences, around 95% of which appear only once. The sample comprised CD4+ T cells from PBMCs. These receptors all stem from a human donor with Susac syndrome.

V is TRBV20-1 and J is TRBJ1-5; D not resolved. The germline V gene has CDR1 DFQATT and CDR2 SNEGSKA (reference sequence). The CDR3 totals 13 residues. Trimming cost V 0 bases and J 4 bases, with 7 bases left between them. CDR3 sequence (DNA): TGCAGTGCTAGAGAAGGACGAAATCAGCCCCAGCATTTT. Translation gives CSAREGRNQPQHF.

The chain recombines TRBV30 with TRBJ1-2; 8 bases are shared with TRBD1. Trimming cost V 3 bases and J 2 bases; bases outside gene matches: 8. The CDR3 spans 15 residues. The germline V gene has CDR1 GTSNPN and CDR2 SVGIG (reference sequence). CDR3 in DNA: TGTGCCTGGAGGAGGCAGGGGGCAAAGAACTATGGCTACACCTTC. Its protein product is CAWRRQGAKNYGYTF.

This chain joins TRBV3-1 and TRBJ2-3, with 9 bases fitting TRBD2. Per the germline V gene, CDR1 is LGHDT and CDR2 is YNNKEL (reference sequence). Trimming removed 4 bases from V and 4 bases from J; junction bases left unmatched: 12. The CDR3 has 17 residues. The CDR3 spells CASSLNPRGGLADTQYF. As DNA, the CDR3 is TGTGCCAGCAGCCTTAATCCGCGGGGGGGCCTCGCAGATACGCAGTATTTT.

This sequence joins TRBV30 and TRBJ2-5; TRBD2 matches at 13 bases. The CDR3 loop spans 16 amino acids. The junction had 8 bases not matched to a gene; V was cut back by 2 bases and J by 5 bases. Germline V lookup: CDR1 GTSNPN, CDR2 SVGIG (reference sequence). CDR3 DNA sequence: TGTGCCTGGAGTCCCGGGACTAGCGGGGCGCAGGAGACCCAGTACTTC. It encodes CAWSPGTSGAQETQYF. Filled out from reference TRBV30 and TRBJ2-5, the complete variable domain reads SQTIHQWPATLVQPVGSPLSLECTVEGTSNPNLYWYRQAAGRGLQLLFYSVGIGQISSEVPQNLSASRPQDRQFILSSKKLLLSDSGFYLCAWSPGTSGAQETQYFGPGTRLLVL.

The CDR3 spells CASSSVTGKVETQYF. CDR3 sequence (DNA): TGTGCCAGCAGTTCCGTGACAGGCAAAGTGGAGACCCAGTACTTC. The gene calls are TRBV7-9 and TRBJ2-5; D might be TRBD1 (6 bases). The CDR3 has 15 amino acids. V was clipped by 6 bases and J by 5 bases, with 19 bases between them. Germline values: CDR1 SEHNR, CDR2 FQNEAQ (reference sequence).

The chain combines TRBV2 with TRBJ2-7; 8 nucleotides agree with TRBD1. The V gene end was trimmed by 3 bases and the J gene end by 7 bases; junction bases not matched to a gene: 11. Germline CDR1 and CDR2: SNHLY and FYNNEI. This CDR3 spans 15 amino acids. CDR3 coding DNA: TGTGCCAGCAGTGAGAGGACAGGGAAAATCTATGAGCAGTACTTC. The encoded protein is CASSERTGKIYEQYF.

The chain couples TRBV20-1 to TRBJ2-5; D unresolved. The germline gives CDR1 DFQATT, CDR2 SNEGSKA (reference sequence). The length of the CDR3 is 13 residues. The ends were cut back, 0 bases at V and 1 base at J, with 6 bases in the middle. CDR3 sequence: CSARDRSQETQYF. The DNA for the CDR3 is TGCAGTGCTAGAGACAGGAGCCAAGAGACCCAGTACTTC.

V gene TRBV6-5 combines with J gene TRBJ2-2, with 12 bases fitting TRBD2. CDR3 length equals 16 residues. V trimming: 8 bases; J trimming: 6 bases; junction bases outside the gene matches: 10. Germline values: CDR1 MNHEY, CDR2 SVGAGI. The CDR3 region has the DNA TGTGCCAGCGGTTTGGTCCTAGCGGGGGGGGCCGGGGAGCTGTTTTTT. It specifies CASGLVLAGGAGELFF.

V is TRBV10-3 and J is TRBJ2-7; 8 bases are shared with TRBD1. CDR1 and CDR2 from the germline V gene are ENHRY and SYGVKD. J was trimmed by 6 bases and V by 4 bases; bases with no gene match: 8. The length of the CDR3 is 14 residues. DNA of the CDR3: TGTGCCATCAGTGGGTTGGACAGGGTCGGCGAGCAGTACTTC. Its protein product is CAISGLDRVGEQYF.

The chain has TRBV30 and TRBJ2-3; D gene uncertain. Trimming pared 1 base from V and 0 bases from J, leaving 11 bases between. Germline CDR1 reads GTSNPN; CDR2 reads SVGIG (reference sequence). The CDR3 is 15 residues long. In DNA form, the CDR3 reads TGTGCCTGGAGTGGCCGCGGTTCCAGCACAGATACGCAGTATTTT. It translates to CAWSGRGSSTDTQYF.

The chain has TRBV30 and TRBJ1-4; 10 bases line up with TRBD1. V lost 2 bases and J lost 8; bases outside the gene matches: 8. This CDR3 comprises 15 residues. Germline assignment: CDR1 GTSNPN and CDR2 SVGIG (reference sequence). CDR3 amino acids: CAWSWRQGAGEKLFF. CDR3 nucleotide sequence: TGTGCCTGGAGTTGGAGACAGGGGGCGGGGGAAAAACTGTTTTTT.

The genes are TRBV30 and TRBJ1-2; D may be TRBD1 (5 bases). Germline V lookup: CDR1 GTSNPN, CDR2 SVGIG (reference sequence). V was cut by 3 bases and J by 4 bases, with 9 bases left in between. The CDR3 sequence is 12 residues long. The CDR3 DNA follows: TGTGCCTGGAGCAGGACAACCTATGGCTACACCTTC. It is translated as CAWSRTTYGYTF.

The chain employs TRBV12-3 or TRBV12-4 and TRBJ1-1; perhaps TRBD1 as D (6 bases). CDR3 size: 18 residues. Trimming removed 7 bases at V and 3 bases at J, with 27 bases between. CDR3 bases: TGTGCCAGCACCCCACCGAGGACAGAGGGGTTTTATTACACTGAAGCTTTCTTT. This encodes CASTPPRTEGFYYTEAFF.

This clonotype was observed a single time. The rearrangement joins TRBV4-3 to TRBJ1-2, with a possible D match to TRBD1 (6 bases). The CDR3 is made up of 13 amino acids. Germline CDR1 and CDR2: LGHNA and YSLEER. V lost 3 bases and J lost 8, with 13 bases in between. The CDR3 bases are TGCGCCAGCAGCCAGGACAGTTCGGGGGGCTACACCTTC. This encodes CASSQDSSGGYTF.

The J gene is TRBJ2-6, the V gene TRBV29-1; no clear D. V lost 2 bases and J lost 1, with 12 bases in between. Germline V gene data show CDR1 as SQVTM and CDR2 as ANQGSEA. There are 16 residues in the CDR3. CDR3 in DNA: TGCAGCGTTGAACCCCCCGGCGGATCTGGGGCCAACGTCCTGACTTTC. It translates to CSVEPPGGSGANVLTF. The variable domain in full, completed from reference TRBV29-1 and TRBJ2-6, reads SAVISQKPSRDICQRGTSLTIQCQVDSQVTMMFWYRQQPGQSLTLIATANQGSEATYESGFVIDKFPISRPNLTFSTLTVSNMSPEDSSIYLCSVEPPGGSGANVLTFGAGSRLTVL.

The rearrangement links TRBV29-1 to TRBJ1-2; D possibly corresponds to TRBD1 (6 bases). The V and J ends lost 6 bases and 6 bases respectively, with 11 bases between them. Germline V gene sequence: CDR1 SQVTM, CDR2 ANQGSEA. The CDR3 totals 11 residues. The CDR3 sequence is CSVETGHGYTF. The CDR3 DNA is TGCAGCGTAGAGACAGGTCATGGCTACACCTTC.

The chain joins TRBV7-2 to TRBJ2-2; the D gene is possibly TRBD1 (7 bases). Trimming took 3 bases from V and 4 from J, leaving 15 bases between them. Germline lookup yields CDR1 SGHTA and CDR2 FQGNSA. This CDR3 has 16 residues. CDR3 sequence: CASSLHAGQRTGELFF. The CDR3 DNA sequence: TGTGCCAGCAGCTTGCACGCGGGACAGCGCACCGGGGAGCTGTTTTTT.

V is TRBV30 and J is TRBJ2-7, with a weak D call TRBD1 (6 bases). Trimming stripped 0 bases from V and 7 bases from J, with 13 bases between. This CDR3 comprises 13 residues. CDR1 is GTSNPN, CDR2 SVGIG, per germline (reference sequence). The DNA for the CDR3 is TGTGCCTGGAGTGTCACAGGGTCGAGGGAGCAGTACTTC. This encodes CAWSVTGSREQYF.

V is TRBV28 and J is TRBJ2-7; TRBD2 might be the D (5 bases). Germline V gives CDR1 MDHEN, CDR2 SYDVKM. Trimming stripped 3 bases from V and 2 bases from J, with 14 bases between. CDR3 size: 15 residues. The CDR3 spells CASSLGGPKTYEQYF. The CDR3 region has the DNA TGTGCCAGCAGTTTGGGCGGGCCAAAGACCTACGAGCAGTACTTC.

This chain uses TRBV20-1 with TRBJ2-5, with TRBD2 matching over 8 bases. Germline V lookup: CDR1 DFQATT, CDR2 SNEGSKA (reference sequence). The junction had 7 bases not matched to a gene; V was cut back by 6 bases and J by 4 bases. The length of the CDR3 is 13 residues. The CDR3 region has the DNA TGCAGTGCCCGGGGGGGAGCGAGAGAGACCCAGTACTTC. Translating gives CSARGGARETQYF.

This chain connects TRBV12-3 or TRBV12-4 to TRBJ2-3, with 8 positions matching TRBD2. There are 17 residues in the CDR3. V was clipped by 2 bases and J by 1 base; unmatched bases: 8. CDR3 coding DNA: TGTGCCAGCAGTTTATCCTCCTCGCGGGGGGGCACAGATACGCAGTATTTT. Its protein is CASSLSSSRGGTDTQYF.

V and J are TRBV29-1 and TRBJ2-1; possibly TRBD1 for D (5 bases). Germline V gene lookup returns CDR1 SQVTM and CDR2 ANQGSEA. Trimming left V 0 bases short and J 0 bases short, with 12 bases between. The CDR3 extends over 16 amino acids. DNA of the CDR3: TGCAGCGTTGAAGACATCAGGGCTAGCTCCTACAATGAGCAGTTCTTC. Translated, it gives CSVEDIRASSYNEQFF.

This clonotype was counted once. The chain combines TRBV28 with TRBJ2-3; a weak D match, TRBD1 (5 bases). The ends were cut back, 4 bases at V and 2 bases at J, with 7 bases in the middle. The CDR3 is made up of 13 amino acids. The germline gives CDR1 MDHEN, CDR2 SYDVKM. The CDR3: CASSSTATDTQYF. The CDR3 nucleotides read TGTGCCAGCAGTTCGACAGCCACAGATACGCAGTATTTT.

The rearrangement uses TRBV1 and TRBJ1-5; whether TRBD1, the table's D call, matches the DNA was not checked. TRBV1 is recorded as a pseudogene. This CDR3 is built from 10 residues. In DNA, the CDR3 is TGCACCAGCAGCGGGGGACCCCAGCATTTT. Translated: CTSSGGPQHF.

The CDR3 bases are TGTGCCAGCGCTGCGGGGGAGGGCACTGAAGCTTTCTTT. Translated, it gives CASAAGEGTEAFF. This chain joins TRBV3-1 and TRBJ1-1; TRBD1 is a possible D gene (5 bases). Germline V gene data show CDR1 as LGHDT and CDR2 as YNNKEL (reference sequence). V dropped 8 bases and J dropped 4 bases, with 14 bases sitting between them. CDR3 size: 13 residues.

This clonotype came up once. The V and J genes are TRBV7-2 and TRBJ1-1, with TRBD1 identical over 7 bases. Trimming cost V 3 bases and J 1 base; bases outside gene matches: 11. The CDR3 consists of 17 residues. CDR1 and CDR2 from the germline V gene are SGHTA and FQGNSA. The CDR3 is CASSFSSYNRGNTEAFF. The CDR3 DNA reads as TGTGCCAGCAGCTTCAGTTCGTACAACAGGGGGAACACTGAAGCTTTCTTT.

The J gene is TRBJ1-2, the V gene TRBV5-1, with a possible D match to TRBD1 (6 bases). Germline CDR1 reads SGHRS; CDR2 reads YFSETQ. The CDR3 has 15 amino acids. V lost 0 bases and J lost 3, with 12 bases in between. CDR3 in amino acids: CASSLDGGLHYGYTF. CDR3 in DNA: TGCGCCAGCAGCTTGGATGGGGGGCTGCACTATGGCTACACCTTC.

The genes are TRBV27 and TRBJ2-7, with 9 bases identical to TRBD1. The CDR3 spans 17 residues. In germline, CDR1 is MNHEY, CDR2 SMNVEV (reference sequence). V lost 2 bases, J lost 5 bases, and 13 bases stayed unmatched. The chain's CDR3 is CASSLEGPGTGINEQYF. CDR3 in DNA: TGTGCCAGCAGTTTAGAAGGTCCCGGGACAGGGATCAACGAGCAGTACTTC.

This rearrangement joins TRBV19 to TRBJ2-7, with D maybe TRBD1 (5 bases). Trimming took 2 bases from V and 2 from J, leaving 10 bases between them. This CDR3 is 14 amino acids long. Per germline, CDR1 LNHDA and CDR2 SQIVND (reference sequence). CDR3 nucleotide sequence: TGTGCCAGTAGTATAAACAGGCAGGCCTACGAGCAGTACTTC. It yields the protein CASSINRQAYEQYF.

The rearrangement links TRBV6-6 to TRBJ1-2; D may be TRBD1 (6 bases). V was shortened by 6 bases and J by 7 bases, with 9 bases between the two germline ends. The CDR3 is 11 residues long. Germline V gene lookup returns CDR1 MNHNY and CDR2 SVGAGI (reference sequence). Here the CDR3 reads CASSRDTGYTF. In DNA form, the CDR3 reads TGTGCCAGCAGCAGGGACACTGGCTACACCTTC.

This chain connects TRBV12-3 or TRBV12-4 to TRBJ1-6; no firm D call. The CDR3 runs to 12 residues. Trimming removed 5 bases from V and 5 bases from J, with 4 bases in between. CDR3 sequence reads: CASSIHNSPLHF. In nucleotides, the CDR3 is TGTGCCAGCAGTATCCATAATTCACCCCTCCACTTT.

CDR3 DNA: TGTGCCAGCAGTCACTCCTACGAGCAGTACTTC. Its protein product is CASSHSYEQYF. The chain recombines TRBV3-1 with TRBJ2-7; D is unresolved. Trimming took 6 bases from V and 0 from J, leaving 3 bases between them. Germline CDR1 reads LGHDT; CDR2 reads YNNKEL (reference sequence). CDR3 length equals 11 residues.